This T cell receptor beta chain was identified during a study of cytotoxic CD8 clonotypes in ibrutinib-treated CLL. Whole-study findings and limits: Clonotypes that were public were uncommon, and they contracted or stayed stable on treatment. Clonality (at baseline) was higher than in age-matched healthy donors and tracked circulating CD8+ T-cell counts.

A few counts support this clone. Its antigen is not known. Germline CDR1 reads MNHEY; CDR2 reads SVGAGI. Trimming took off 5 bases at V and 1 base at J, with 12 bases between the two ends. The CDR3 is 15 residues long. Profiled with immunoSEQ multiplex PCR; TCRdb holds only in-frame clones, not every one. This sample has 200,000 to 250,000 clones, with 70% found just once. This TCR was sampled from a human donor with chronic lymphocytic leukemia. The chain couples TRBV6-5 to TRBJ1-5; maybe TRBD1 (5 bases). Sequenced here: PBMCs, sampled after 24 months of ibrutinib treatment. The CDR3 protein is CASSPDIWSNQPQHF. As DNA, the CDR3 is TGTGCCAGCAGTCCGGACATCTGGAGCAATCAGCCCCAGCATTTT.